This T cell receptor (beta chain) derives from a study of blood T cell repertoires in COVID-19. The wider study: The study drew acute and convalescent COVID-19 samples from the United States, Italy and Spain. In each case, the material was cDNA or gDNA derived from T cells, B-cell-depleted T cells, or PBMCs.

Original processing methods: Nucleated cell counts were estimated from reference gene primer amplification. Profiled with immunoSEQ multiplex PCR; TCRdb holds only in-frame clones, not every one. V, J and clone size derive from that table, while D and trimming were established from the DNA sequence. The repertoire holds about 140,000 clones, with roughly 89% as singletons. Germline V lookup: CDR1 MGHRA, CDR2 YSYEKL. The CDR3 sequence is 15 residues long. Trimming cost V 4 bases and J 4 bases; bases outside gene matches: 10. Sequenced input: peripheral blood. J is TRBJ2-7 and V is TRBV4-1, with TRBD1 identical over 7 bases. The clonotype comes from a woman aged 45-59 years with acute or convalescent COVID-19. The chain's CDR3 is CASSRLLRGLYEQYF. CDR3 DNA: TGCGCCAGCAGCCGCCTTCTAAGGGGGCTTTACGAGCAGTACTTC.